The present TCR beta chain was sequenced within a study of T cells in Graves' hyperthyroidism and ophthalmopathy. V shed 5 bases and J shed 3 bases, with 7 bases lying between them. Germline CDR1 is SEHNR and CDR2 is FQNEAQ (reference sequence). CDR3 length: 12 residues. It was approximately 9.4 ml of fresh peripheral blood that supplied the PBMCs. RNA transcripts were the template for amplifying TCR beta CDR3 regions. First-round RT-PCR targeting the TCR CDR3 was performed with the HTBI primer set. Each CDR3 protein is one row after TCRdb ran MiXCR on the multiplex PCR reads. The sample shows about 250,000 distinct CDR3 sequences, around 26% of them seen only once. This clonotype was picked up a small number of times. Its cognate antigen is unknown. Regarding the study as a whole: From stable hyperthyroidism, ophthalmopathy was set apart by a 13 V-J model. Most clonotypes expanded in thyroid above 0.001 were likewise present in blood.

This chain joins TRBV7-9 and TRBJ1-1; D is undetermined. This receptor was identified in a woman between 40 and 50 years old with Graves' ophthalmopathy. Sequenced material: blood. CDR3 DNA: TGTGCCAGCAGCCCTCAGTACACTGAAGCTTTCTTT. Protein product: CASSPQYTEAFF.